A single sample gave rise to the 8 T cell receptor beta chains below, sequenced in a study of blood T cell repertoires in COVID-19. Data came from immunoSEQ multiplex PCR; TCRdb stores just in-frame clones and leaves some out. The sample consists of a few hundred thousand clones, approximately 89% of them appearing once. The sample was peripheral blood. These receptors came from a woman aged 40-49 years who had recovered from COVID-19.

Comments on this clone: The sample has other DNA sequences that encode this CDR3 too. The J gene is TRBJ1-3, the V gene TRBV30; D not resolved. CDR1 is GTSNPN and CDR2 is SVGIG in the germline V gene (reference sequence). The CDR3 covers 14 residues. V lost 4 bases, J lost 0 bases, and 10 bases lay in between. For the CDR3, the DNA is TGTGCCTGGACCCTCACGGGCTCTGGAAACACCATATATTTT. Encoded protein: CAWTLTGSGNTIYF. The variable domain in full, with the rest retrieved from reference TRBV30 and TRBJ1-3, is SQTIHQWPATLVQPVGSPLSLECTVEGTSNPNLYWYRQAAGRGLQLLFYSVGIGQISSEVPQNLSASRPQDRQFILSSKKLLLSDSGFYLCAWTLTGSGNTIYFGEGSWLTVV.

The rearrangement joins TRBV7-9 to TRBJ2-7; maybe TRBD2 (6 bases). Germline V gives CDR1 SEHNR, CDR2 FQNEAQ (reference sequence). Trimming left V 5 bases short and J 2 bases short, with 22 bases between. This CDR3 is built from 17 residues. This chain's CDR3 is CASSPYPGPLAAYEQYF. As DNA, the CDR3 is TGTGCCAGCAGCCCTTACCCGGGGCCACTAGCCGCCTACGAGCAGTACTTC.

This rearrangement joins TRBV28 to TRBJ1-2; D is uncertain. Trimming removed 8 bases at V and 1 base at J, with 17 bases between. The CDR3 spans 15 residues. Per the germline V gene, CDR1 is MDHEN and CDR2 is SYDVKM. CDR3 loop: CASLRPGSDNYGYTF. The CDR3 DNA sequence: TGTGCCAGCTTGCGACCGGGATCCGATAACTATGGCTACACCTTC.

This clone appeared once. J is TRBJ2-5 and V is TRBV29-1; 7 bases fit TRBD1. This CDR3 has 14 amino acids. After removal of 5 bases from V and 1 base from J, the junction contained 7 bases not matched to a gene. Per germline, CDR1 SQVTM and CDR2 ANQGSEA. CDR3 residues: CSVRGRGPQETQYF. Here the CDR3 DNA reads TGCAGCGTTAGGGGGCGCGGTCCCCAAGAGACCCAGTACTTC.

V gene TRBV25-1 combines with J gene TRBJ2-2; TRBD2 might be the D (6 bases). V was shortened by 4 bases and J by 0 bases, with 12 bases between the two germline ends. CDR1 MGHDK and CDR2 SYGVNS come from the germline V gene. The CDR3 loop spans 16 amino acids. CDR3 region: CASSAKGGANTGELFF. The CDR3 region has the DNA TGTGCCAGCAGTGCCAAGGGCGGGGCGAACACCGGGGAGCTGTTTTTT.

This chain links TRBV5-1 with TRBJ1-1, with 7 bases matching TRBD1. The CDR3 loop spans 14 amino acids. Germline CDR1 reads SGHRS; CDR2 reads YFSETQ. V lost 1 base, J lost 6 bases, and 6 bases stayed unmatched. The DNA of the CDR3 is TGCGCCAGCAGCTTGTCGACAGGGAGGTCTGAAGCTTTCTTT. It translates to CASSLSTGRSEAFF. The whole variable domain, filled in from reference TRBV5-1 and TRBJ1-1, reads KAGVTQTPRYLIKTRGQQVTLSCSPISGHRSVSWYQQTPGQGLQFLFEYFSETQRNKGNFPGRFSGRQFSNSRSEMNVSTLELGDSALYLCASSLSTGRSEAFFGQGTRLTVV.

The V gene is TRBV2, the J gene TRBJ2-2, with D possibly being TRBD2 (6 bases). CDR3 length: 15 amino acids. The germline gives CDR1 SNHLY, CDR2 FYNNEI. V was pared by 7 bases and J by 4 bases, with 16 bases between. DNA for the CDR3: TGTGCCAGCAATATTGAGGGGACTCTCACCGGGGAGCTGTTTTTT. Residues: CASNIEGTLTGELFF.

The rearrangement uses TRBV19 and TRBJ2-3, with 10 bases identical to TRBD1. CDR3 length equals 14 residues. V trimming: 8 bases; J trimming: 2 bases; junction bases outside the gene matches: 4. From germline, CDR1 is LNHDA and CDR2 SQIVND (reference sequence). The CDR3, as DNA: TGTGCCAGTGGGGACAGGGGAACCACAGATACGCAGTATTTT. Its protein is CASGDRGTTDTQYF.